The rows below give T cell receptor beta chains drawn from one sample of a study of T-cell memory formation after mild COVID-19. One entry per CDR3 protein, called by TCRdb with MiXCR from the 5' RACE reads. Of hundreds of thousands of distinct CDR3 sequences listed, around 20% are singletons. What was sequenced was PBMCs or a T cell subset sorted from them (not recorded which). These TCRs come from an adult woman who had mild COVID-19 (a few samples of this study predate the infection). Cell type and time point are not known. The CDR3 runs from the conserved cysteine through the conserved F or W. A D gene is named only where the DNA matches it firmly. Size tells how often a clone was seen (once, few, many) or the class of an expanded clone, and some rows leave it out.

d_call clone_size j_call v_call cdr3_aa cdr3_nt
TRBD2 - TRBJ2-1 TRBV4-2 CASSQVESGGSDEQFF TGTGCCAGCAGCCAAGTGGAATCGGGAGGGAGCGATGAGCAGTTCTTC
TRBD1 few TRBJ1-2 TRBV4-1 CASSQEGTGILGYTF TGCGCCAGCAGCCAAGAAGGGACAGGGATCTTGGGCTACACCTTC
- - TRBJ1-5 TRBV6-5 CASSYHLQGQPQHF TGTGCCAGCAGTTACCACCTACAAGGACAGCCCCAGCATTTT
- - TRBJ1-5 TRBV20-1 CSARDTRDNQPQHF TGCAGTGCTAGAGATACCAGGGACAATCAGCCCCAGCATTTT
TRBD1 many TRBJ2-5 TRBV10-3 CAISESFGQGGVRTQYF TGTGCCATCAGTGAGTCCTTCGGACAGGGCGGGGTGCGAACCCAGTACTTC
- - TRBJ2-1 TRBV11-3 CASSLDSGHYNEQFF TGTGCCAGCAGCTTAGATTCCGGGCACTACAATGAGCAGTTCTTC
TRBD2 few TRBJ2-1 TRBV4-1 CASSHPRTSGRASVGHEQFF TGCGCCAGCAGCCACCCCAGGACTAGCGGGAGGGCTAGCGTCGGCCATGAGCAGTTCTTC
- - TRBJ2-3 TRBV7-3 CASSAHLGGATDTQYF TGTGCCAGCAGCGCCCACCTGGGCGGGGCCACAGATACGCAGTATTTT
- - TRBJ1-1 TRBV7-3 CASSLTGQMNTEAFF TGTGCCAGCAGCTTAACCGGACAAATGAACACTGAAGCTTTCTTT
- few TRBJ1-1 TRBV3-1 CASSQERRTEAFF TGTGCCAGCAGCCAAGAAAGACGGACAGAAGCTTTCTTT
- few TRBJ2-7 TRBV7-2 CASSKSYEQYF TGTGCCAGCAGCAAGTCCTACGAGCAGTACTTC
TRBD2 few TRBJ2-1 TRBV20-1 CSAGGGLAGNNEQFF TGCAGTGCAGGAGGTGGACTAGCGGGCAACAATGAGCAGTTCTTC
TRBD2 - TRBJ2-5 TRBV20-1 CSARYGGARQETQYF TGCAGTGCTAGATACGGGGGGGCCCGGCAAGAGACCCAGTACTTC
- - TRBJ2-1 TRBV7-2 CASSLATGQFF TGTGCCAGCAGCTTAGCTACGGGGCAGTTCTTC
- - TRBJ2-3 TRBV6-2/TRBV6-3 CASRAISRNTDTQYF TGTGCCAGCAGGGCCATTTCGAGGAACACAGATACGCAGTATTTT
TRBD1 - TRBJ2-1 TRBV12-3/TRBV12-4 CASSFWTGRYNEQFF TGTGCCAGCAGTTTCTGGACAGGGAGATACAATGAGCAGTTCTTC
- - TRBJ2-7 TRBV7-2 CASSPVRGSYEQCF TGTGCCAGCAGCCCCGTGAGGGGTTCCTACGAGCAGTGCTTC
TRBD1 many TRBJ2-1 TRBV5-1 CASSLEWQGAGYEQFF TGCGCCAGCAGCTTGGAGTGGCAGGGGGCTGGCTATGAGCAGTTCTTC
- - TRBJ2-7 TRBV4-1 CASSQVGHSSYEQYF TGCGCCAGCAGCCAAGTCGGGCATAGCTCCTACGAGCAGTACTTC
- few TRBJ1-1 TRBV12-3/TRBV12-4 CASSLAQYEAFF TGTGCCAGCAGTTTAGCCCAGTACGAGGCTTTCTTT
- few TRBJ2-7 TRBV2 CASSADMLPSYEQYF TGTGCCAGCAGTGCTGATATGCTCCCCTCCTACGAGCAGTACTTC
- few TRBJ1-1 TRBV6-1 CASSGSGHTEAFF TGTGCCAGCAGTGGGTCAGGCCACACTGAAGCTTTCTTT
- few TRBJ2-2 TRBV6-4 CASSRDTDTGELFF TGTGCCAGCAGCCGGGACACAGACACCGGGGAGCTGTTTTTT
TRBD2 once TRBJ2-5 TRBV7-9 CASSPIAGAPFQETQYF TGTGCCAGCAGTCCCATAGCGGGGGCACCTTTTCAAGAGACCCAGTACTTC
- - TRBJ1-2 TRBV18 CASSPLEGPYGYTF TGTGCCAGCTCACCCCTGGAGGGGCCCTATGGCTACACCTTC
- - TRBJ2-5 TRBV13 CASKPEGTAETQYF TGTGCCAGCAAACCTGAGGGGACTGCAGAGACCCAGTACTTC
- - TRBJ2-1 TRBV20-1 CSARADNEQFF TGCAGTGCTAGAGCGGACAATGAGCAGTTCTTC
TRBD2 few TRBJ2-7 TRBV11-2 CASSNLAGGTYEQYF TGTGCCAGCAGCAATCTAGCGGGAGGTACCTACGAGCAGTACTTC
- - TRBJ2-2 TRBV12-3/TRBV12-4 CASTPMNTGELFF TGTGCCAGCACTCCTATGAACACCGGGGAGCTGTTTTTT
TRBD1 - TRBJ2-7 TRBV10-3 CAITSGEDRAYEQYF TGTGCCATCACCTCGGGGGAGGACAGGGCCTACGAGCAGTACTTC